This entry is about one T cell receptor (beta chain). Its antigen target is currently unknown. Per-nucleotide qualities are absent, and no much larger clonotype sits a single base away. The source of the sample is a study of T cells in Graves' hyperthyroidism and ophthalmopathy (dated by TCRdb to the late 2010s). About the study as a whole: Peripheral blood samples were taken at the time of initial diagnosis, prior to any treatment. TCR V-J signatures able to tell the groups apart were searched for in a discovery cohort of 100 patients, of whom more than 40 had Graves' ophthalmopathy and 55 to 60 had stable Graves' hyperthyroidism. An independent validation cohort of around 20 hyperthyroidism patients and approximately 16 patients who later progressed to ophthalmopathy tested prospective prediction of ophthalmopathy. For training and testing, the 80 to 100 patients in the discovery cohort were randomly divided in a 7:3 ratio. Thyroid tissue and blood T-cell repertoires from more than 5 Graves' hyperthyroidism patients were also compared in the study. After blood sampling, hyperthyroidism patients were treated with methimazole at a starting dose of 30 mg daily, and ophthalmopathy patients were treated with high-dose intravenous methylprednisolone. TCR Vbeta CDR3 sequencing of 130 to 150 peripheral blood samples (fewer than 45 ophthalmopathy, 75 or so hyperthyroidism and roughly 17 progressor patients) is reported in the paper.

The TCR beta CDR3 regions were amplified from RNA transcripts. For the first round of RT-PCR on the TCR CDR3, the HTBI primer set was used together with the Qiagen OneStep RT-PCR kit. Libraries were constructed in a second round of multiplex PCR, after which size selection and purification were carried out. Libraries were sequenced paired-end with 100 bp reads on an Illumina HiSeq2000. The authors processed their data as follows. Raw data were processed with SOAPnuke, discarding reads with adapters, uncalled bases, mean Phred below 15, or no exact constant-primer or identifier match. COPE v1.2.5 was used to merge high-quality paired reads, and clonotypes were defined as unique nucleotide sequences. Clonotypes were aligned to IMGT TRBV, TRBD and TRBJ reference segments using MiTCR v1.1. The analysis included only V-J combinations with a frequency above 0.0001, which together covered about 99% of the repertoires. The TCS score was defined as F50 (clonal expansion) divided by E x V (chaos), with BLOSUM62-based TCRdist calculated between CDR3 peptides within each V-J. Welch's t-statistics and random forest reduced 500 to 650 V-J features to 13, which were used in a naive Bayes classifier (R e1071). TCRdb applied fastp at Q25 and MiXCR to the public reads, then kept only in-frame beta chains. Each record represents a unique CDR3 protein, reported with the most common genes and DNA among its rows. TCRdb, not the authors, supplied the V and J calls. The sample table holds 400,000 to 500,000 distinct CDR3 sequences, of which approximately 14% were seen once. Of the sample, roughly 13% falls within the top ten clones.

Points the paper makes about the study in general: Most expanded thyroid clonotypes (frequency above 0.001) were also detected in blood, suggesting blood repertoires may reflect thyroid immune responses. No statistical method was used to set the sample size in advance, and investigators knew the group allocation. A model built on a 13 V-J signature distinguished ophthalmopathy from stable hyperthyroidism, reaching roughly 88% sensitivity and about 81% specificity in cross-validation and 80%/75% in testing. In validation, the model predicted progression to ophthalmopathy with 60% to 71% sensitivity and roughly 72% specificity, a median of around 6.6 months before onset.

Ophthalmopathy patients had moderately to severely active disease, Clinical Activity Score of at least 3, NOSPECS grade of at least 4, and duration under 3 months. The study excluded patients with uncontrolled infections, other autoimmune diseases, pregnancy or lactation. Diagnoses were established on the basis of clinical symptoms, serum thyroxine and TRAb, thyroid ultrasound, and orbital computed tomography. PBMCs were isolated from about 10 ml of fresh peripheral blood by Ficoll-Paque density gradient centrifugation. Total RNA was extracted with Trizol reagent, and quality was checked on an Agilent 2100 Bioanalyzer. V drops 5 bases and J drops 8 bases, leaving 20 bases in between. As encoded in the germline V gene, CDR1 is SGHTA while CDR2 is FQGTGA. The CDR3 covers 15 residues, taking in both the cysteine and the phenylalanine. The read is trimmed to its CDR3 DNA, 45 bases read in frame from base 1.

Sequencing input: blood. The receptor's source is a man younger than 35 with Graves' ophthalmopathy. The chain links TRBV7-3 with TRBJ2-3, and the D gene may be TRBD1, 6 bases matching. In nucleotides, the sequence is TGTGCCAGCAGCGCCGCCGGGACACCCTCGGGTACGCAGTATTTT. Its amino acids are CASSAAGTPSGTQYF.